This T cell receptor (beta chain) was captured by sequencing in a study of hypomethylating agent response in myelodysplastic syndrome. Study-level background: Of over 9 patients, a few carried TET2, the most frequent mutation. Responders were six patients with complete response or hematologic improvement; 4 or 5 were non-responders. Study-wide findings and caveats: Possible novel MDS antigen recognition by shared GLIPH2 clusters needs experimental validation.

Here immunoSEQ multiplex PCR was the method, and the copy in TCRdb shows in-frame clones only, minus some. This sample carries thousands of clones, approximately 82% of them seen once, and the ten largest clones take about 25%. This clone showed up just once. The antigen remains unidentified. Sequenced material: bone marrow, taken before or after starting hypomethylating agent treatment for myelodysplastic syndrome (not recorded which). The sequence was collected from a human donor with myelodysplastic syndrome.

The CDR3 DNA reads TGCGCCAGCAAGTTCGGGACTAGCGGGGGGCTGAATGAGCAGTTCTTC. It codes for CASKFGTSGGLNEQFF. This rearrangement joins TRBV10-2 to TRBJ2-1; 15 nucleotides line up with TRBD2. Germline V lookup: CDR1 WSHSY, CDR2 SAAADI. CDR3 length equals 16 residues. Unmatched junction bases numbered 8, after V lost 7 bases and J lost 7 bases.